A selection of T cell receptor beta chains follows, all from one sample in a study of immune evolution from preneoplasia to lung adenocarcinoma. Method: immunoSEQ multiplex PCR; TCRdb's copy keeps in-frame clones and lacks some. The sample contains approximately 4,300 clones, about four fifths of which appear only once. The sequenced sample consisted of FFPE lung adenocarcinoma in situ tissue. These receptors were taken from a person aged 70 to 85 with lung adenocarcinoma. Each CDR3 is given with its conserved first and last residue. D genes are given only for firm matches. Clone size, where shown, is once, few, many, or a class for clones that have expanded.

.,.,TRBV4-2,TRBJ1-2,CASSLGRPQGYTF,TGTGCCAGCAGCTTAGGGCGGCCTCAGGGCTACACCTTC
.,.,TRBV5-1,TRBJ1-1,CASSLEGVPNTEAFF,TGCGCCAGCAGCTTGGAAGGGGTCCCGAACACTGAAGCTTTCTTT
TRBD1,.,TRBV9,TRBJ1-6,CASSAETGGNSPLHF,TGTGCCAGCAGCGCAGAGACAGGGGGAAATTCACCCCTCCACTTT
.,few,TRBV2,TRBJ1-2,CASSEEGRSNYGYTF,TGTGCCAGCAGTGAAGAGGGCAGGTCTAACTATGGCTACACCTTC
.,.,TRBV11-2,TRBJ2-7,CASSLELRYEQYF,TGTGCCAGCAGCTTAGAACTCCGCTACGAGCAGTACTTC
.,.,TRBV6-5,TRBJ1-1,CASGRGLNTEAFF,TGTGCCAGCGGAAGGGGGTTGAACACTGAAGCTTTCTTT
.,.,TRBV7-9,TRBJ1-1,CASSQGAGTEAFF,TGTGCCAGCAGCCAAGGAGCTGGGACTGAAGCTTTCTTT
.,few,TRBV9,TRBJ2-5,CASSPRGGEETQYF,TGTGCCAGCAGCCCCAGAGGAGGGGAAGAGACCCAGTACTTC
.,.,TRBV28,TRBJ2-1,CASSLDQGSNNEQFF,TGTGCCAGCAGTTTAGATCAGGGGTCCAACAATGAGCAGTTCTTC
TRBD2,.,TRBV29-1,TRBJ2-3,CSVRTGGGADTQYF,TGCAGCGTGAGGACAGGCGGGGGGGCAGATACGCAGTATTTT
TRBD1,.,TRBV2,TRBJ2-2,CASVPTGGANTGELFF,TGTGCCAGCGTTCCGACAGGGGGCGCGAACACCGGGGAGCTGTTTTTT
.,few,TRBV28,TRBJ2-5,CASSLGDSQETQYF,TGTGCCAGCAGTTTAGGGGACTCCCAAGAGACCCAGTACTTC
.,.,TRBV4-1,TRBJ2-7,CASTAGPSSYEQYF,TGCGCCAGCACCGCGGGACCCAGCTCCTACGAGCAGTACTTC
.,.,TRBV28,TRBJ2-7,CASSWEQGLGHYEQYF,TGTGCCAGCAGCTGGGAACAGGGCCTGGGGCACTACGAGCAGTACTTC
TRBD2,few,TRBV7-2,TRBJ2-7,CASSTASGFSYEQYF,TGTGCCAGCAGCACCGCTAGCGGGTTCTCCTACGAGCAGTACTTC
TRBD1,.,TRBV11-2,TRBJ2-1,CASSLAGQYNEQFF,TGTGCCAGCAGCTTAGCGGGACAGTACAATGAGCAGTTCTTC
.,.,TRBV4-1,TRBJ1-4,CASSQVVEKLFF,TGCGCCAGCAGCCAAGTTGTTGAAAAACTGTTTTTT
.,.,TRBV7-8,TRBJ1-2,CASSLLALGRSDYGYTF,TGTGCCAGCAGCTTACTGGCTCTGGGGAGGAGTGACTATGGCTACACCTTC
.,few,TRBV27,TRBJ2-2,CASSFLGGELFF,TGTGCCAGCAGTTTCTTAGGCGGGGAGCTGTTTTTT
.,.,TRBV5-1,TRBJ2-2,CASSLGDRNTGELFF,TGCGCCAGCAGCTTGGGGGATAGGAACACCGGGGAGCTGTTTTTT
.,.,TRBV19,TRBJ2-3,CASSSAYTQYF,TGTGCCAGTAGTAGTGCATATACGCAGTATTTT
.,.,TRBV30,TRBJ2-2,CAWSGSGTNTGELFF,TGTGCCTGGAGTGGGAGCGGGACAAACACCGGGGAGCTGTTTTTT
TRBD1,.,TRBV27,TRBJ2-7,CASSLISGQGRLEQYF,TGTGCCAGCAGTTTAATCTCGGGACAGGGCCGATTGGAGCAGTACTTC
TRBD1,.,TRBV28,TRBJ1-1,CASRGGTVNTEAFF,TGTGCCAGCAGAGGTGGGACAGTGAACACTGAAGCTTTCTTT
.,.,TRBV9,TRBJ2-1,CASSGTAVNEQFF,TGTGCCAGCAGCGGGACCGCTGTCAATGAGCAGTTCTTC
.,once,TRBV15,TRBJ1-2,CATSRQIGGRTNYGYTF,TGTGCCACCAGCAGACAGATAGGGGGGAGGACTAACTATGGCTACACCTTC
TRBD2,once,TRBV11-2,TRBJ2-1,CASGRTSGDNEQFF,TGTGCCAGCGGGCGGACTAGCGGCGACAATGAGCAGTTCTTC
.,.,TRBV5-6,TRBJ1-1,CASSLGGLNTEAFF,TGTGCCAGCAGCCTCGGGGGACTGAACACTGAAGCTTTCTTT
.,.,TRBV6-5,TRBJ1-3,CASSLVNSGNTIYF,TGTGCCAGCAGTCTCGTTAACTCTGGAAACACCATATATTTT
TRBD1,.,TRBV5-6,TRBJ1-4,CASSLEIQGHEKLFF,TGTGCCAGCAGCTTGGAGATACAGGGGCATGAAAAACTGTTTTTT
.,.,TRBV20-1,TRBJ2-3,CSARGDTQYF,TGCAGTGCTAGAGGGGATACGCAGTATTTT
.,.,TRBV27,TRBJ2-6,CASSYSSLSGANVLTF,TGTGCCAGCAGTTACAGCTCACTCTCTGGGGCCAACGTCCTGACTTTC
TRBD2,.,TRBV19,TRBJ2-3,CASSNPTSGLVAQYF,TGTGCCAGTAGTAATCCGACTAGCGGGTTGGTTGCGCAGTATTTT
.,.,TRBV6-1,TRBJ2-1,CAESSYNEQFF,TGTGCTGAGAGCTCCTACAATGAGCAGTTCTTC
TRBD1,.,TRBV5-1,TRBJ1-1,CASTPGWRGRSVTEAFF,TGCGCCAGCACCCCGGGATGGAGGGGGCGATCGGTCACTGAAGCTTTCTTT
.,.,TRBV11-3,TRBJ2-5,CASSLAGGETQYF,TGTGCCAGCAGCTTAGCTGGCGGGGAGACCCAGTACTTC
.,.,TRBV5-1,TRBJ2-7,CASSLTGAYTEQYF,TGCGCCAGCAGCTTGACAGGCGCCTATACCGAGCAGTACTTC
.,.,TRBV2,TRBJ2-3,CASSERGRTDTQYF,TGTGCCAGCAGTGAAAGGGGGAGGACAGATACGCAGTATTTT
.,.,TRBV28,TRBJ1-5,CASNPGIGQPQHF,TGTGCCAGCAATCCGGGAATAGGGCAGCCCCAGCATTTT
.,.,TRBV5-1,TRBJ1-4,CASSYGGGGEEKLFF,TGCGCCAGCAGCTACGGAGGAGGGGGGGAGGAAAAACTGTTTTTT
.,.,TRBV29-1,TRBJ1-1,CSVTYLSTEAFF,TGCAGCGTTACGTATTTGTCCACTGAAGCTTTCTTT
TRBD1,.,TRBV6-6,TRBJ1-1,CASTTGAIKEAFF,TGTGCCAGCACCACAGGGGCGATTAAGGAAGCTTTCTTT
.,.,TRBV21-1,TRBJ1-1,CASSRLTWSTEAFF,TGTGCCAGCAGCAGGCTCACATGGAGCACTGAAGCTTTCTTT
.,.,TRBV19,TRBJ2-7,CASSPFGASYEQYF,TGTGCCAGTTCCCCTTTTGGGGCCTCGTACGAGCAGTACTTC
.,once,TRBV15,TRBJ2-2,CATSRDPRAARVGLANTGELFF,TGTGCCACCAGCAGAGACCCCCGCGCAGCACGTGTAGGGCTAGCTAACACCGGGGAGCTGTTTTTT
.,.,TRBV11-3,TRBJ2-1,CASSLGTGYNEQFF,TGTGCCAGCAGCTTAGGTACAGGGTACAATGAGCAGTTCTTC
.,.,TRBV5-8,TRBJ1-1,CASSPRLALIPTEAFF,TGTGCCAGCAGCCCAAGGCTCGCTCTAATTCCCACTGAAGCTTTCTTT
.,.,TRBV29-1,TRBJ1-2,CSVDRTGYGYTF,TGCAGCGTGGACCGGACGGGCTATGGCTACACCTTC
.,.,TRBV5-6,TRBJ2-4,CASSRGGGAKNIQYF,TGTGCCAGCAGCCGGGGAGGGGGGGCCAAAAACATTCAGTACTTC
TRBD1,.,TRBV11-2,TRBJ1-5,CASSFGQGRSQPQHF,TGTGCCAGCAGCTTCGGACAGGGAAGAAGTCAGCCCCAGCATTTT
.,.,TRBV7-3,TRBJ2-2,CASSPTLRAGELFF,TGTGCCAGCAGCCCCACCCTACGGGCCGGGGAGCTGTTTTTT
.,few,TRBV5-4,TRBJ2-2,CASSFGRETGELFF,TGTGCCAGCAGCTTCGGACGGGAAACCGGGGAGCTGTTTTTT
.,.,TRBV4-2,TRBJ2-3,CASSQDPDRYGTDTQYF,TGTGCCAGCAGCCAAGATCCCGACAGATATGGCACAGATACGCAGTATTTT